This T cell receptor (beta chain) originates from a study of cytomegalovirus exposure and HLA in healthy donors. Turning to the study itself: Earlier, some 200 million T cells were analyzed, and 90 million to 120 million unique TCR beta sequences were found among them.

V gave up 4 bases and J gave up 4 bases, with 11 bases separating them. CDR3 length equals 13 residues. Germline-derived CDR1 and CDR2 are SGHRS and YFSETQ. On this clone: Its antigen is unidentified. This same CDR3 is encoded by further DNA sequences in the sample.

Study findings and constraints: In a later analysis, productive TCRs from donors in an Asian-associated ancestry cluster reportedly carried fewer N-insertions than the cohort mean. Usually a TCR sequence was rare, but some public TCRs were found in many donors. Presence/absence analyses rested on an assumption that sequencing depth was roughly uniform across donors.

Vbeta (60) and Jbeta (13) primers were used in the PCR. Some clones are missing from TCRdb's copy, which holds only in-frame ones; the method was immunoSEQ multiplex PCR. The table includes roughly 170,000 clones, 84% detected once. This TCR derives from a girl aged 2 to 10 in good health and CMV-seropositive. The sample consisted of PBMCs. V gene TRBV5-1 combines with J gene TRBJ2-5; D perhaps matches TRBD1 (6 bases). CDR3 protein: CASSEGVGETQYF. The CDR3 region has the DNA TGCGCCAGCAGCGAGGGGGTGGGAGAGACCCAGTACTTC. The whole variable domain, remainder taken from reference TRBV5-1 and TRBJ2-5, is KAGVTQTPRYLIKTRGQQVTLSCSPISGHRSVSWYQQTPGQGLQFLFEYFSETQRNKGNFPGRFSGRQFSNSRSEMNVSTLELGDSALYLCASSEGVGETQYFGPGTRLLVL.